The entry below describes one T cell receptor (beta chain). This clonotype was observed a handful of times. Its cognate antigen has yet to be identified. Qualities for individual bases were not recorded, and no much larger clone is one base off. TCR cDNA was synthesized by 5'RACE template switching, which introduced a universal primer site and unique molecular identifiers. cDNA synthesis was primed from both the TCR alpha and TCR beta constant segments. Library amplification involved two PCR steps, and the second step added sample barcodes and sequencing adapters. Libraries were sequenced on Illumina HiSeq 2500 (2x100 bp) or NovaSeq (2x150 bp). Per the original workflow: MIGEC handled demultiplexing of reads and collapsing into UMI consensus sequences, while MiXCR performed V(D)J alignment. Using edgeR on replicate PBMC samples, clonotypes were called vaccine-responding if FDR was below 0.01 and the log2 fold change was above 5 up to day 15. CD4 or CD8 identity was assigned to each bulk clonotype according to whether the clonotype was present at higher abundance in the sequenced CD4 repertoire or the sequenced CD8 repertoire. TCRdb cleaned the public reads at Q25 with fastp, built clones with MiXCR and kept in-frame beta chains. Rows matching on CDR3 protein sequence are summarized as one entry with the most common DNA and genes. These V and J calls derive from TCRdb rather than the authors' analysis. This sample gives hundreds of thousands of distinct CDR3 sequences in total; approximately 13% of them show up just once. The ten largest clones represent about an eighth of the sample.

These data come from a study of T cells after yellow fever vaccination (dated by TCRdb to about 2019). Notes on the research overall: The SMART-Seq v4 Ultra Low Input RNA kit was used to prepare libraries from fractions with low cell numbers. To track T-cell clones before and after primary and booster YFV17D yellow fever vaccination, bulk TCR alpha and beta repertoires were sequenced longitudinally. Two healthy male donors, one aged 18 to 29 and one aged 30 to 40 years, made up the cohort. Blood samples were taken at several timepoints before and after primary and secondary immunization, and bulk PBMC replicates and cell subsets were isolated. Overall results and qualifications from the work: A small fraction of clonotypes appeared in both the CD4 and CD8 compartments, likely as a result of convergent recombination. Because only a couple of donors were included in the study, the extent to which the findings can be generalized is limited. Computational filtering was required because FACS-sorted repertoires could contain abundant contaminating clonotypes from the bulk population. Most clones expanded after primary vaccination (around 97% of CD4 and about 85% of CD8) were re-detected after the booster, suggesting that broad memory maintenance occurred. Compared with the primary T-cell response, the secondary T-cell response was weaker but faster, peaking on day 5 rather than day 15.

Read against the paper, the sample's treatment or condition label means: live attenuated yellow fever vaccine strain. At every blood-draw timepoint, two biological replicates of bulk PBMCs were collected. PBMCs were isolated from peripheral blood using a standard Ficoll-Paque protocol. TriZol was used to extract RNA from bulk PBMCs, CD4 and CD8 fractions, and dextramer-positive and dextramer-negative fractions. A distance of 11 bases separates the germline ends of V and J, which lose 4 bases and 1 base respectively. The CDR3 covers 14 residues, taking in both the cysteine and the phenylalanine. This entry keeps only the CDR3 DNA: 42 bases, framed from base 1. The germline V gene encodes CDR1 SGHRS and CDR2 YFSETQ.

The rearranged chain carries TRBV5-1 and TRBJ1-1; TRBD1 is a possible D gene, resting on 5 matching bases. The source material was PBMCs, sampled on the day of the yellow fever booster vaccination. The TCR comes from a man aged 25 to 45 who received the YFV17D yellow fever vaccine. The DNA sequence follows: TGCGCCAGCAGCCCGGGACCGACGAACACTGAAGCTTTCTTT. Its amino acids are CASSPGPTNTEAFF.